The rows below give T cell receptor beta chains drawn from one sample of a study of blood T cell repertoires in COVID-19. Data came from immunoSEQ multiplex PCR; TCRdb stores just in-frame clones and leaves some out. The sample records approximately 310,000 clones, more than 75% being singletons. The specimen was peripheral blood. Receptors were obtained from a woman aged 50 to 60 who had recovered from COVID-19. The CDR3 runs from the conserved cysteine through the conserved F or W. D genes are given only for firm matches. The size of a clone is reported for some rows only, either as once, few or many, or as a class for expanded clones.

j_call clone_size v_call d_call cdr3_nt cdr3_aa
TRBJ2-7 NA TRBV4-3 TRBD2 TGCGCCAGCAGCCAGCGGGAGGGATCCTACGAGCAGTACTTC CASSQREGSYEQYF
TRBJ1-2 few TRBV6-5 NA TGTGCCAGCAGCCCCGGTTCGGGGAGCTATGGCTACACCTTC CASSPGSGSYGYTF
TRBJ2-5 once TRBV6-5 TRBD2 TGTGCCAGCAGTTACTCATGGGGGGGGTCAGAGACCCAGTACTTC CASSYSWGGSETQYF
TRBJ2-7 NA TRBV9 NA TGTGCCAGCAGCAGAGTGACAGGCCAGCAGTACTTC CASSRVTGQQYF
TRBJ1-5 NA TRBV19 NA TGTGCCAGTAGTTCGGTTTTTCATTATAGCAATCAGCCCCAGCATTTT CASSSVFHYSNQPQHF
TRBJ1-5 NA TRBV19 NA TGTGCCAGTAGTATCGGCAGGGTGGATGGACAGCCCCAGCATTTT CASSIGRVDGQPQHF
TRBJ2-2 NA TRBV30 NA TGTGCCTGGATCGACCGTACAGCCACCGGGGAGCTGTTTTTT CAWIDRTATGELFF
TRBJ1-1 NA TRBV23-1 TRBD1 TGCGCCAGCAGTCATCTTTTGACAGGGTACACTGAAGCTTTCTTT CASSHLLTGYTEAFF
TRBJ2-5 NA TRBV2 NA TGTGCCAGCTCCTACCAAGAGACCCAGTACTTC CASSYQETQYF
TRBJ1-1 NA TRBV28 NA TGTGCCAGCAGTTTTCAGGGTAGGGCCACTGAAGCTTTCTTT CASSFQGRATEAFF
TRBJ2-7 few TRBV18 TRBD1 TGTGCCAGCTCACCAGGGACAGGGGCAACCCACGAGCAGTACTTC CASSPGTGATHEQYF
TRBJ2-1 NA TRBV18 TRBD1 TGTGCCAGCTCACCATCCACAGGGGATGAGCAGTTCTTC CASSPSTGDEQFF
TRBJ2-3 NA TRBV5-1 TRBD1 TGCGCCAGCAGCCACGGGACAGGGTTTGAAGATACGCAGTATTTT CASSHGTGFEDTQYF
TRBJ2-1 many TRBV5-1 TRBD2 TGCGCCAGCAGCCGGACTAGCGGGGGCGCCGGCTCCTACAATGAGCAGTTCTTC CASSRTSGGAGSYNEQFF
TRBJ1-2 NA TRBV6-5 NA TGTGCCAGCAGTTACTCCTCAGCTAACTATGGCTACACCTTC CASSYSSANYGYTF
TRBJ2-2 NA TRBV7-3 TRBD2 TGTGCCAGCAGCCAAACTAGCGGGACGGTCGGGGAGCTGTTTTTT CASSQTSGTVGELFF
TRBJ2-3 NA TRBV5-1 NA TGCGCCAGCAGCTCACAGGGAGATACGCAGTATTTT CASSSQGDTQYF
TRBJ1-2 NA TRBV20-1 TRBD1 TGCAGTGCTAGTAGGAGAGAGGGGGACAGGGGAGGCTTC CSASRREGDRGGF
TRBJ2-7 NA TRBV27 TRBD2 TGTGCCAGCAGGGGCGGGGGGCTCTTAGGGGAGCAGTACTTC CASRGGGLLGEQYF
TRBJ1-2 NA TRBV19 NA TGTGCCAGTAGTATAGATCTACAGGGAAAGAATGGCTACACCTTC CASSIDLQGKNGYTF
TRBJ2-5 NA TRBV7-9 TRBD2 TGTGCCAGCAGCTTCGGGGGGACGCAAGAGACCCAGTACTTC CASSFGGTQETQYF
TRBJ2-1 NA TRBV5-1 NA TGCGCCAGCAGCTTGTCCGAGGACAGCAATGAGCAGTTCTTC CASSLSEDSNEQFF
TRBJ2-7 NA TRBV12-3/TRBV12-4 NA TGTGCCAGCAGTTTTCGGGTGGCCTACGAGCAGTACTTC CASSFRVAYEQYF
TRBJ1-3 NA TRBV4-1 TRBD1 TGCGCCAGCAGCCAATTCCCAGCAGGGGGCATGGGAAACACCATATATTTT CASSQFPAGGMGNTIYF
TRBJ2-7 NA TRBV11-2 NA TGTGCCAGCAGCTTAGTTCGGGGGGCTTCCTACGAGCAGTACTTC CASSLVRGASYEQYF
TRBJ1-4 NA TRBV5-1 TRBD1 TGCGCCAGCAGCCCCGGGACAGGGGAAGAAAAACTGTTTTTT CASSPGTGEEKLFF
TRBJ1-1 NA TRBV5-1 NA TGCGCCAGCAGCTTGGAACAGGCGAACACTGAAGCTTTCTTT CASSLEQANTEAFF
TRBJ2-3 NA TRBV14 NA TGTGCCAGCAGCCAGTTACTACGCACAGATACGCAGTATTTT CASSQLLRTDTQYF
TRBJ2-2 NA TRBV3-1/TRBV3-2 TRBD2 TGTGCCAGCAGCCCTTCCTCTAGCGGGGCGGGCACCGGGGAGCTGTTTTTT CASSPSSSGAGTGELFF
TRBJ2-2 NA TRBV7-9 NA TGTGCCAGCAGCTTAACCGGTGATGGGGAGCTGTTTTTT CASSLTGDGELFF
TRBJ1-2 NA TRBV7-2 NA TGTGCCAGCAGCATGTCACAGGGTGAAGGCTACACCTTC CASSMSQGEGYTF
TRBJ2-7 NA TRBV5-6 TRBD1 TGTGCCAGCAGCTTGGTGGACAGGCCTGCCTACGAGCAGTACTTC CASSLVDRPAYEQYF
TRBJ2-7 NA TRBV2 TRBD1 TGTGCCAGCAAGAGGACAGGCAGCTCCTACGAGCAGTACTTC CASKRTGSSYEQYF
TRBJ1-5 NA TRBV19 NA TGTGCCAGTAGTTCCGGACATGACACTAATCAGCCCCAGCATTTT CASSSGHDTNQPQHF
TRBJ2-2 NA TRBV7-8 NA TGTGCCAGCAGCTTACCTAGCTATAACACCGGGGAGCTGTTTTTT CASSLPSYNTGELFF
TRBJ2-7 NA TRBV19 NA TGTGCCAGTACTGGAGATCAACGTGAGCAGTACTTC CASTGDQREQYF
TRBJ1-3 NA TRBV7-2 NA TGTGCCAGCAGCTTAGCGCTACTCTCAATGACAGGAGGAAACACCATATATTTT CASSLALLSMTGGNTIYF
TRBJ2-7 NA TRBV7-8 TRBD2 TGTGCCAGCAGCACTTCGGGGGGAGGGCGCTACGAGCAGTACTTC CASSTSGGGRYEQYF
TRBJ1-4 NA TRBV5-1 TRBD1 TGCGCCAGCAGCTCAAGGACAGGGGGAAGTGAAAAACTGTTTTTT CASSSRTGGSEKLFF
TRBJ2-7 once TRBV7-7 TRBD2 TGTGCTAGCAGCCCGAGACTAGCGGGAGTTCACGAGCAGTACTTC CASSPRLAGVHEQYF
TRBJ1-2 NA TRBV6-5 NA TGTGCCAGCAAGCACGAGACAGGAATCTATGGCTACACCTTC CASKHETGIYGYTF
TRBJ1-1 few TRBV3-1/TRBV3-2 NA TGTGCCAGCACCGACACCTCGATGAACACTGAAGCTTTCTTT CASTDTSMNTEAFF
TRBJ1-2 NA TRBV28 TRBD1 TGTGCCAGCAGACCGACAGGGGGAATCGATGGCTACACCTTC CASRPTGGIDGYTF
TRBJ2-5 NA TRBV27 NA TGTGCCAGCAGGGACCTTTTGGACTATCAAGAGACCCAGTACTTC CASRDLLDYQETQYF
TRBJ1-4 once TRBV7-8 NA TGTGCCAGCAGCGCCGCAGGGGAAAAACTGTTTTTT CASSAAGEKLFF
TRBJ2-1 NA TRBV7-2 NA TGTGCCAGCAGCTTACAGGGCGGTTACAATGAGCAGTTCTTC CASSLQGGYNEQFF
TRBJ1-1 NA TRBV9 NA TGTGCCAGCAGCGCCGGAGGTCCGGACAGTGGCACTGAAGCTTTCTTT CASSAGGPDSGTEAFF
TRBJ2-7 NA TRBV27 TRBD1 TGTGCCAGCAGCTACAGGGGCAACAGGGGTTCCTACGAGCAGTACTTC CASSYRGNRGSYEQYF
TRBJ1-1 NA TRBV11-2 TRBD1 TGTGCCAGCAGTACCGACAGGGGGACTGAAGCTTTCTTT CASSTDRGTEAFF
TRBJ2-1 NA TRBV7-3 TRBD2 TGTGCCAGCAGCTCTACTAGCGGTTCCTACAATGAGCAGTTCTTC CASSSTSGSYNEQFF
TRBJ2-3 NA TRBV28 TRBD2 TGTGCCAGCAGTTCCCTGAGCGGGAGGGCCACAGATACGCAGTATTTT CASSSLSGRATDTQYF
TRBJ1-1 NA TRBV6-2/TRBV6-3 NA TGTGCCAGCAGTTTGGGGGCGAGAACTGAAGCTTTCTTT CASSLGARTEAFF
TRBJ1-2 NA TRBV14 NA TGTGCCAGCAGCCAAGTGGGCCAGAACTATGGCTACACCTTC CASSQVGQNYGYTF
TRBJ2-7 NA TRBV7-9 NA TGTGCCAGCAGCTACTATCCCCACGAGCAGTACTTC CASSYYPHEQYF
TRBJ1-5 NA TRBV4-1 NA TGCGCCAGCAGCCAAGAGGCCACGGGATACGGCAATCAGCCCCAGCATTTT CASSQEATGYGNQPQHF
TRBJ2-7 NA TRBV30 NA TGTGCCTGGAGCCTAGGGGTCGAGCAGTACTTC CAWSLGVEQYF
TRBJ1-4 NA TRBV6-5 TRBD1 TGTGCCAGCACCACGGGACAGGGGACGGATGAAAAACTGTTTTTT CASTTGQGTDEKLFF
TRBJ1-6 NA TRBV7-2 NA TGTGCCAGCAGCTCGAAGCGAGATTCACCCCTCCACTTT CASSSKRDSPLHF
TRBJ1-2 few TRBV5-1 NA TGCGCCAGCAGCTTCGACAGGCGCTATGGCTACACCTTC CASSFDRRYGYTF